These 31 T cell receptor beta chains came from one sample sequenced in a study of STAT5B mutations in CD4+ large granular lymphocyte leukemia. Assay: immunoSEQ multiplex PCR; the TCRdb copy retains only in-frame clones and omits some. Among under 25,000 clones, approximately 79% were seen once, and the ten largest hold approximately 0.65%. The sample consisted of CD4+ T cells from blood buffy coats. These receptors were obtained from a human donor in good health.

The chain couples TRBV7-2 to TRBJ2-5; possible D gene TRBD1, 5 bases. Judging by the DNA end, TRBJ2-7 fits better; the J call may be wrong. Germline V CDR1 and CDR2: SGHTA, FQGNSA. The CDR3 spans 15 residues. For the CDR3, the DNA is TGTGCCAGCAGCTTAGGGGGCGGCAGGGTGTACGAGCAGTACTTC. This sequence encodes CASSLGGGRVYEQYF.

The chain uses TRBV5-1 and TRBJ1-4; D perhaps matches TRBD1 (6 bases). The ends were cut back, 7 bases at V and 7 bases at J, with 17 bases in the middle. The germline V gene has CDR1 SGHRS and CDR2 YFSETQ. The CDR3 runs to 14 residues. DNA for the CDR3: TGCGCCAGCCGCGAGGGGGTCTTAGGTGAAAAACTGTTTTTT. Its translation: CASREGVLGEKLFF.

The table lists this clone with a count of one. V usage is TRBV19 and J usage is TRBJ2-2; 9 bases are shared with TRBD1. J was trimmed by 4 bases and V by 6 bases; bases with no gene match: 12. CDR1 is LNHDA, CDR2 SQIVND, per germline (reference sequence). CDR3 size: 17 residues. The CDR3 region has the DNA TGTGCCAGTAGCCCCAGGGGACAGGGTGTAGGCACCGGGGAGCTGTTTTTT. Protein sequence: CASSPRGQGVGTGELFF.

The chain carries TRBV25-1 and TRBJ2-3; D possibly matches TRBD1 or TRBD2 (6 bases each). The V and J ends lost 1 base and 2 bases respectively, with 13 bases between them. Germline CDR1 is MGHDK and CDR2 is SYGVNS. This CDR3 is 16 amino acids long. The CDR3 region has the DNA TGTGCCAGCAGTGAATCTGGAGGGGGGATCACAGATACGCAGTATTTT. Amino acids: CASSESGGGITDTQYF.

The chain carries TRBV6-5 and TRBJ2-5; 7 bases map to TRBD2. Germline CDR1 is MNHEY and CDR2 is SVGAGI. The CDR3 loop spans 16 amino acids. Losses at the gene ends were 4 bases for V and 2 bases for J; bases not matched to a gene: 10. CDR3 residues: CASSLGEGGGQETQYF. CDR3 coding DNA: TGTGCCAGCAGTTTAGGGGAGGGTGGGGGACAAGAGACCCAGTACTTC.

The genes are TRBV23-1 and TRBJ2-5; a weak D match, TRBD1 (5 bases). TRBV23-1 falls under the ORF class, with uncertain function. V lost 4 bases and J 4 bases, leaving 28 bases between the germline ends. The CDR3 consists of 19 residues. CDR3 DNA sequence: TGCGCCAGCAGTCCCCCAGGGTCCAGGTCCTCTGCCTCTCTAGAGACCCAGTACTTC. Residues: CASSPPGSRSSASLETQYF.

V usage is TRBV11-3 and J usage is TRBJ1-4; tentatively, D is TRBD1 (5 bases). This CDR3 has 13 amino acids. V lost 3 bases and J 7 bases, leaving 9 bases between the germline ends. Germline V lookup: CDR1 SGHNT, CDR2 YENEEA. DNA for the CDR3: TGTGCCAGCAGCTTGGGGGGGAGTGAAAAACTGTTTTTT. It codes for CASSLGGSEKLFF.

This clone was seen a handful of times. This sequence joins TRBV11-3 and TRBJ2-7; D is unclear. The V and J ends lost 1 base and 6 bases respectively, with 10 bases between them. This CDR3 is 13 amino acids long. From germline, CDR1 is SGHNT and CDR2 YENEEA. This CDR3 reads CASSLVGSAEQYF. The CDR3 bases are TGTGCCAGCAGCTTAGTCGGGTCTGCCGAGCAGTACTTC.

The chain links TRBV5-1 to TRBJ2-1; 7 bases align to TRBD2. Germline CDR1 and CDR2: SGHRS and YFSETQ. This CDR3 has 15 amino acids. V lost 4 bases, J lost 5 bases, and 9 bases stayed unmatched. CDR3 sequence: CASSPLAAGDNEQFF. In nucleotides, the CDR3 is TGCGCCAGCAGCCCCCTGGCGGCGGGGGACAATGAGCAGTTCTTC.

There are a few counts of this clone. The rearrangement uses TRBV9 and TRBJ1-5; maybe TRBD1 (5 bases). Trimming stripped 0 bases from V and 1 base from J, with 8 bases between. CDR1 and CDR2 (germline): SGDLS, YYNGEE. The CDR3 runs 15 residues. The CDR3 region is CASSVGEGSNQPQHF. The CDR3 nucleotides read TGTGCCAGCAGCGTAGGAGAGGGGAGCAATCAGCCCCAGCATTTT.

J is TRBJ1-1 and V is TRBV19; possibly TRBD1 for D (5 bases). Deletions cut 5 bases from V and 8 bases from J, with 24 bases between. There are 16 residues in the CDR3. Germline V gene data show CDR1 as LNHDA and CDR2 as SQIVND (reference sequence). CDR3 region: CASSSRETRPRDEAFF. As DNA, the CDR3 is TGTGCCAGTAGTTCCAGGGAGACACGACCTCGGGACGAAGCTTTCTTT.

This sequence joins TRBV28 and TRBJ2-7; TRBD2 matches at 8 bases. J gave up 3 bases and V 7 bases, and 8 bases lay outside the gene matches. From germline, CDR1 is MDHEN and CDR2 SYDVKM. The CDR3 loop spans 14 amino acids. The CDR3 DNA reads as TGTGCCAGCACCCGAAGCGGGGGAAGCTACGAGCAGTACTTC. Translation gives CASTRSGGSYEQYF.

This sequence joins TRBV19 and TRBJ1-2; 7 nucleotides agree with TRBD1. The CDR3 consists of 11 residues. Germline CDR1 reads LNHDA; CDR2 reads SQIVND (reference sequence). V shed 7 bases and J 8 bases; nucleotides not matched to a gene: 4. CDR3 coding DNA: TGTGCCAGTAATACACAGGGGGGCTACACCTTC. It translates to CASNTQGGYTF.

V is TRBV7-3 and J is TRBJ2-1, with TRBD2 identical over 12 bases. This CDR3 has 14 amino acids. CDR1 is SGHTA and CDR2 is FQGTGA in the germline V gene. Unmatched junction bases numbered 6, after V lost 5 bases and J lost 10 bases. The CDR3 region is CASSPGLAGREQFF. The CDR3 region has the DNA TGTGCCAGCAGCCCCGGACTAGCGGGGAGGGAGCAGTTCTTC.

The chain is built from TRBV5-5 and TRBJ2-7, with TRBD1 identical over 10 bases. Looked up from germline, CDR1 is SGHKS and CDR2 is YYEKEE (reference sequence). V was pared by 4 bases and J by 6 bases, with 1 base of the junction left unmatched. The CDR3 consists of 12 residues. The CDR3 region is CASSGQGGEQYF. The CDR3 DNA reads TGTGCCAGCAGCGGACAGGGGGGCGAGCAGTACTTC.

V usage is TRBV5-1 and J usage is TRBJ2-7; TRBD1 agrees at 9 bases. Germline CDR1 and CDR2: SGHRS and YFSETQ. CDR3 length equals 15 residues. Losses at the gene ends were 0 bases for V and 6 bases for J; bases not matched to a gene: 7. The CDR3 DNA is TGCGCCAGCAGCTTGGTGACAGGGGGGTTTGTCGAGCAGTACTTC. Its protein product is CASSLVTGGFVEQYF.

This clone occurred a few times. One junction end does not reproduce the germline sequence, and a read error may be involved. This chain connects TRBV2 to TRBJ2-7; D perhaps matches TRBD2 (6 bases). Germline CDR1 SNHLY, CDR2 FYNNEI. This CDR3 region has 11 residues. Written as DNA, the CDR3 is TGTGCCAGCAGTGAAGGGGGGAGGACGCACTTC. Its translation is CASSEGGRTHF. Full variable domain (remainder filled in from reference TRBV2 and TRBJ2-7): EPEVTQTPSHQVTQMGQEVILRCVPISNHLYFYWYRQILGQKVEFLVSFYNNEISEKSEIFDDQFSVERPDGSNFTLKIRSTKLEDSAMYFCASSEGGRTHFGPGTRLTVT.

The V and J genes are TRBV15 and TRBJ2-1, with 7 nucleotides matching TRBD2. From germline, CDR1 is LNHNV and CDR2 YYDKDF (reference sequence). The CDR3 runs 15 residues. V dropped 2 bases and J dropped 8; count of bases not matched to a gene: 9. The CDR3 here is CATSRKKTSFDEQFF. The CDR3 coding sequence is TGTGCCACCAGCAGAAAAAAGACTAGCTTCGATGAGCAGTTCTTC. The whole variable domain, filled in from reference TRBV15 and TRBJ2-1, reads DAMVIQNPRYQVTQFGKPVTLSCSQTLNHNVMYWYQQKSSQAPKLLFHYYDKDFNNEADTPDNFQSRRPNTSFCFLDIRSPGLGDTAMYLCATSRKKTSFDEQFFGPGTRLTVL.

The CDR3 nucleotides are TGTGCCAGCAGCTCCAGACTAGCCCACTACGAGCAGTACTTC. It yields the protein CASSSRLAHYEQYF. The chain employs TRBV5-6 and TRBJ2-5; TRBD2 matches 7 bases. The J call could be wrong; TRBJ2-7 is a better fit for the DNA end. This CDR3 is 14 amino acids long. The germline gives CDR1 SGHDT, CDR2 YYEEEE.

This sequence joins TRBV7-8 and TRBJ1-2, with 10 bases lining up with TRBD1. Germline V gene lookup returns CDR1 SGHVS and CDR2 FQNEAQ. V lost 1 base and J lost 6; bases outside the gene matches: 8. This CDR3 is 16 amino acids long. The CDR3 DNA sequence: TGTGCCAGCAGCTTAGAAGGGACAGGGGATTGGAATGGCTACACCTTC. Translated: CASSLEGTGDWNGYTF.

The chain has TRBV11-3 and TRBJ1-1; D gene uncertain. Looked up from germline, CDR1 is SGHNT and CDR2 is YENEEA. This CDR3 is 18 amino acids long. V shed 0 bases and J shed 1 base, with 18 bases lying between them. CDR3: CASSLEYWLVQGNTEAFF. The CDR3 bases are TGTGCCAGCAGCTTAGAATATTGGCTGGTACAAGGGAACACTGAAGCTTTCTTT.

The CDR3 coding sequence is TGTGCCAGCAGTGATAAGCTCCTAAATGAAAAACTGTTTTTT. Translated: CASSDKLLNEKLFF. This rearrangement joins TRBV2 to TRBJ1-4; D is uncertain. The CDR3 consists of 14 residues. The V end was cut by 3 bases, the J end by 5 bases, with 10 bases between. Germline loops: CDR1 SNHLY, CDR2 FYNNEI. Complete variable domain (other parts from reference TRBV2 and TRBJ1-4): EPEVTQTPSHQVTQMGQEVILRCVPISNHLYFYWYRQILGQKVEFLVSFYNNEISEKSEIFDDQFSVERPDGSNFTLKIRSTKLEDSAMYFCASSDKLLNEKLFFGSGTQLSVL.

CDR3 in DNA: TGTGCCAGCAGTGAATATTCGGATGGCTACACCTTC. It translates to CASSEYSDGYTF. V usage is TRBV2 and J usage is TRBJ1-2; no clear D. CDR3 length equals 12 residues. Per the germline V gene, CDR1 is SNHLY and CDR2 is FYNNEI. V was shortened by 2 bases and J by 6 bases, with 7 bases between the two germline ends.

The chain recombines TRBV19 with TRBJ1-1; TRBD1 is a possible D gene (5 bases). With 7 bases removed from V and 0 bases from J, the gap between germline ends came to 15 bases. This CDR3 contains 15 residues. The germline V gene encodes CDR1 LNHDA and CDR2 SQIVND (reference sequence). As DNA, the CDR3 is TGTGCCAGTAAAGGCCAGGTGGGGGTGAACACTGAAGCTTTCTTT. Protein sequence: CASKGQVGVNTEAFF.

A few counts support this clone. The J gene is TRBJ1-3, the V gene TRBV30; a weak D match, TRBD1 (5 bases). The CDR3 has 13 amino acids. Germline assignment: CDR1 GTSNPN and CDR2 SVGIG (reference sequence). The CDR3, as DNA: TGTGCGCGAGGGGCAGGCCATGGAAACACCATATATTTT. Protein: CARGAGHGNTIYF.

The genes are TRBV27 and TRBJ1-5; D gene ambiguous. From germline, CDR1 is MNHEY and CDR2 SMNVEV (reference sequence). Trimming took off 7 bases at V and 0 bases at J, with 13 bases between the two ends. The CDR3 loop spans 15 amino acids. The CDR3 is CASKATRNSNQPQHF. The DNA for the CDR3 is TGTGCCAGCAAGGCGACTCGTAATAGCAATCAGCCCCAGCATTTT.

J is TRBJ2-2 and V is TRBV2; possible D gene TRBD1, 5 bases. CDR1 SNHLY and CDR2 FYNNEI come from the germline V gene. This CDR3 spans 13 amino acids. Trimming pared 5 bases from V and 6 bases from J, leaving 10 bases between. The CDR3 reads CASSKGRPGELFF. The CDR3 nucleotides are TGTGCCAGCAGTAAGGGGCGTCCCGGGGAGCTGTTTTTT.

In this sample, this clone turned up a few times. This chain connects TRBV10-3 to TRBJ1-4; TRBD1 might be the D (6 bases). Germline V gene sequence: CDR1 ENHRY, CDR2 SYGVKD. V was cut by 0 bases and J by 6 bases, with 11 bases left in between. This CDR3 spans 15 amino acids. This CDR3 is CAISESGGGYEKLFF. The CDR3 DNA reads as TGTGCCATCAGTGAGTCGGGAGGGGGATATGAAAAACTGTTTTTT.

This rearrangement joins TRBV5-1 to TRBJ2-5; 7 bases line up with TRBD1. After removal of 0 bases from V and 4 bases from J, the junction contained 0 bases not matched to a gene. The V gene's germline CDR1 is SGHRS and CDR2 YFSETQ. This CDR3 contains 13 residues. CDR3 sequence (DNA): TGCGCCAGCAGCTTGGGACAGGGAGAGACCCAGTACTTC. Amino acid sequence: CASSLGQGETQYF.

This clone has just one count. The chain uses TRBV28 and TRBJ1-4; D gene uncertain. Trimming left V 8 bases short and J 15 bases short, with 10 bases between. CDR1 is MDHEN and CDR2 is SYDVKM in the germline V gene. The CDR3 spans 9 residues. The CDR3 nucleotides read TGTGCCAGCGGCCCTGACATGTTTTTT. Encoded protein: CASGPDMFF.

The chain has TRBV28 and TRBJ1-4, with TRBD1 matching 7 bases. The trim removed 6 bases at V and 3 bases at J, leaving 10 bases unmatched. Germline loops: CDR1 MDHEN, CDR2 SYDVKM. The CDR3 has 16 residues. The CDR3 spells CASSPPGGVANEKLFF. CDR3 coding DNA: TGTGCCAGCAGCCCCCCAGGGGGGGTAGCTAATGAAAAACTGTTTTTT.